The 32 T cell receptor beta chains in this list originate from one sample, sequenced in a study of shared clonotypes between healthy human individuals. Clones were read by immunoSEQ multiplex PCR, and TCRdb kept only the in-frame ones, dropping some. This table has some 2,500,000 clones, roughly 93% appearing once. Material for sequencing was naive CD4+ T cells from PBMCs. Subset indicated: CD45RA+ positively selected. Receptors were obtained from a man between 18 and 35 years old in good health. Some clones in this sample may be carry-over from other donors' samples.

The V and J genes are TRBV11-2 and TRBJ2-7, with TRBD1 as a possible D gene (5 bases). V was clipped by 1 base and J by 3 bases, with 7 bases between them. CDR1 is SGHAT and CDR2 is FQNNGV in the germline V gene. This CDR3 has 13 residues. As DNA, the CDR3 is TGTGCCAGCAGCTTAGTTCAGGGCTACGAGCAGTACTTC. Amino acid sequence: CASSLVQGYEQYF.

This chain links TRBV28 with TRBJ2-5; D unresolved. Germline lookup yields CDR1 MDHEN and CDR2 SYDVKM. V dropped 4 bases and J dropped 2 bases, with 20 bases sitting between them. CDR3 length: 17 residues. The DNA for the CDR3 is TGTGCCAGCAGTTCATTGGGCTGGAGACGGACGCAAGAGACCCAGTACTTC. Translated, it gives CASSSLGWRRTQETQYF.

The J gene is TRBJ1-2, the V gene TRBV6-1; TRBD1 might be the D (5 bases). The germline CDR1 and CDR2 sequences are MNHNS and SASEGT. The length of the CDR3 is 17 residues. The V gene lost 1 base and the J gene lost 4 bases, with 19 bases spanning the gap. CDR3 sequence reads: CASSEGRVQRDFYGYTF. CDR3 coding DNA: TGTGCCAGCAGTGAAGGCAGGGTCCAGCGAGATTTCTATGGCTACACCTTC.

This sequence joins TRBV19 and TRBJ1-3; TRBD1 matches 7 bases. Trimming removed 3 bases from V and 4 bases from J; junction bases left unmatched: 6. This CDR3 spans 15 amino acids. Germline assignment: CDR1 LNHDA and CDR2 SQIVND (reference sequence). The CDR3, as DNA: TGTGCCAGTAGTATGACAGGGTCTTACGGAAACACCATATATTTT. Residues: CASSMTGSYGNTIYF.

This chain uses TRBV29-1 with TRBJ2-5, with 10 bases lining up with TRBD2. The CDR3 sequence is 14 residues long. V lost 5 bases to trimming and J lost 5 bases; unmatched junction nucleotides: 8. Germline V CDR1 and CDR2: SQVTM, ANQGSEA. CDR3 protein: CSVSGRAGEETQYF. The CDR3 region has the DNA TGCAGCGTTAGCGGGAGGGCCGGTGAGGAGACCCAGTACTTC. Complete variable domain (other parts from reference TRBV29-1 and TRBJ2-5): SAVISQKPSRDICQRGTSLTIQCQVDSQVTMMFWYRQQPGQSLTLIATANQGSEATYESGFVIDKFPISRPNLTFSTLTVSNMSPEDSSIYLCSVSGRAGEETQYFGPGTRLLVL.

J is TRBJ1-2 and V is TRBV5-6, with D perhaps TRBD1 (6 bases). With 4 bases removed from V and 4 bases from J, the gap between germline ends came to 11 bases. The CDR3 loop spans 13 amino acids. CDR1 SGHDT and CDR2 YYEEEE come from the germline V gene. In DNA form, the CDR3 reads TGTGCCAGCAGCCCAGACAGGAGCTATGGCTACACCTTC. It is translated as CASSPDRSYGYTF.

The chain recombines TRBV21-1 with TRBJ2-7; the DNA was not compared with TRBD1, the D call given in the table. TRBV21-1 is termed a pseudogene. The CDR3 runs 20 residues. The CDR3 region has the DNA TGTGCCAGCAGCAAAGGATGGGGCCGGGACAGGGGCCCCCTCTTTCGAGAGCAGTACTTC. It encodes CASSKGWGRDRGPLFREQYF.

V is TRBV6-5 and J is TRBJ2-2; TRBD1 matches 8 bases. The V gene end was trimmed by 6 bases and the J gene end by 5 bases; junction bases not matched to a gene: 8. This CDR3 is 15 amino acids long. Per germline, CDR1 MNHEY and CDR2 SVGAGI. CDR3 region: CASRLGQGGTGELFF. CDR3 nucleotide sequence: TGTGCCAGCAGACTCGGACAGGGTGGGACCGGGGAGCTGTTTTTT.

The chain carries TRBV7-3 and TRBJ2-1, with 10 bases matching TRBD2. The trim removed 4 bases at V and 7 bases at J, leaving 7 bases unmatched. The CDR3 loop spans 15 amino acids. In germline, CDR1 is SGHTA, CDR2 FQGTGA. CDR3 in amino acids: CASSSSSGRGNEQFF. In DNA form, the CDR3 reads TGTGCCAGCAGCTCCTCTAGCGGGAGAGGGAATGAGCAGTTCTTC.

A word on this clone: This sample also contains other DNA sequences that code for the same CDR3. This chain links TRBV11-2 with TRBJ1-2, with D possibly matching TRBD1 (6 bases). The V gene's germline CDR1 is SGHAT and CDR2 FQNNGV. There are 15 residues in the CDR3. Between the trimmed V and J ends, which lost 1 base and 0 bases, there was a span of 9 bases. CDR3 in amino acids: CASSLVEGANYGYTF. CDR3 in DNA: TGTGCCAGCAGCTTAGTGGAGGGGGCTAACTATGGCTACACCTTC.

The gene calls are TRBV7-3 and TRBJ1-1, with TRBD1 matching 7 bases. This CDR3 is built from 16 residues. In germline, CDR1 is SGHTA, CDR2 FQGTGA. J lost 0 bases, V lost 4 bases, and 8 bases had no gene match. The CDR3, as DNA: TGTGCCAGCAGCTCTCGACAGGGATCGATGAACACTGAAGCTTTCTTT. It is translated as CASSSRQGSMNTEAFF.

The chain couples TRBV11-2 to TRBJ2-2, with 8 bases matching TRBD1. The V and J ends lost 1 base and 7 bases, in that order; junction bases with no gene match: 5. Germline values: CDR1 SGHAT, CDR2 FQNNGV. The CDR3 loop spans 15 amino acids. As DNA, the CDR3 is TGTGCCAGCAGCTTAGTCCGGACAGGGTACGGGGAGCTGTTTTTT. Its protein product is CASSLVRTGYGELFF.

The chain has TRBV6-1 and TRBJ1-3; D call uncertain. Germline-derived CDR1 and CDR2 are MNHNS and SASEGT. The CDR3 runs 15 residues. V was trimmed by 11 bases and J by 3 bases, leaving 20 bases between them. The CDR3 nucleotides read TGTGCCGCTCGGCCGGGGAACTCTGGTGGAAACACCATATATTTT. Its protein product is CAARPGNSGGNTIYF.

As DNA, the CDR3 is TGTGCCAGCAGCTTGGGGACGGTCTACACCGGGGAGCTGTTTTTT. This sequence encodes CASSLGTVYTGELFF. The chain combines TRBV11-3 with TRBJ2-2, with D possibly being TRBD1 or TRBD2 (5 bases each). The germline CDR1 and CDR2 sequences are SGHNT and YENEEA. Trimming removed 3 bases at V and 3 bases at J, with 11 bases between. CDR3 length equals 15 residues.

The chain employs TRBV6-1 and TRBJ2-5, with 11 bases identical to TRBD2. The V gene's germline CDR1 is MNHNS and CDR2 SASEGT. The CDR3 covers 16 residues. V lost 4 bases and J lost 5; bases outside the gene matches: 9. The CDR3 sequence is CASSVLTSGIGETQYF. In nucleotides, the CDR3 is TGTGCCAGCAGTGTCCTGACTAGCGGGATAGGGGAGACCCAGTACTTC.

Concerning this clone itself: Other DNA sequences within the sample encode an identical CDR3. This chain joins TRBV5-1 and TRBJ2-1; D unresolved. Deletions cut 0 bases from V and 3 bases from J, with 7 bases between. The germline gives CDR1 SGHRS, CDR2 YFSETQ. CDR3 length: 14 amino acids. CDR3 sequence (DNA): TGCGCCAGCAGCTTGGGCGCTAGCTACAATGAGCAGTTCTTC. It encodes CASSLGASYNEQFF.

The chain employs TRBV29-1 and TRBJ2-1; D remains unclear. V lost 5 bases to trimming and J lost 4 bases, with 12 bases between them. This CDR3 has 13 amino acids. CDR1 and CDR2 (germline): SQVTM, ANQGSEA. The CDR3 coding sequence is TGCAGCGTTCGTCTTTCCGGTTACAATGAGCAGTTCTTC. Translation: CSVRLSGYNEQFF.

The chain uses TRBV28 and TRBJ1-1; D is undetermined. CDR1 is MDHEN and CDR2 is SYDVKM in the germline V gene. V was clipped by 8 bases and J by 1 base, with 5 bases between them. The length of the CDR3 is 11 residues. CDR3: CASLENTEAFF. CDR3 sequence (DNA): TGTGCCAGCCTGGAGAACACTGAAGCTTTCTTT.

The chain employs TRBV5-1 and TRBJ2-4; a weak D match, TRBD2 (6 bases). V lost 4 bases to trimming and J lost 9 bases, with 14 bases between them. Germline V gene sequence: CDR1 SGHRS, CDR2 YFSETQ. The length of the CDR3 is 13 residues. The DNA for the CDR3 is TGCGCCAGCAGCCCCGTTTCCGGGGGCATTCAGTACTTC. This sequence encodes CASSPVSGGIQYF.

V is TRBV20-1 and J is TRBJ1-1, with unresolved D. The CDR3 is made up of 11 amino acids. Germline-derived CDR1 and CDR2 are DFQATT and SNEGSKA (reference sequence). Trimming left V 5 bases short and J 6 bases short, with 10 bases between. The CDR3 nucleotides read TGCAGTGCTCATCCTTTCTCTGAAGCTTTCTTT. Amino acids: CSAHPFSEAFF.

The rearrangement links TRBV12-2 to TRBJ2-7; the tabulated D call, TRBD2, remains unverified against the DNA. TRBV12-2 is a documented pseudogene. CDR3 length equals 22 residues. The chain's CDR3 is CASRLGLGLAGGPGLEGYEQYF. Here the CDR3 DNA reads TGTGCAAGTCGCTTAGGACTCGGACTAGCGGGAGGGCCGGGACTTGAAGGGTACGAGCAGTACTTC.

The chain recombines TRBV5-4 with TRBJ2-5; 10 bases are a match to TRBD1. The germline V gene encodes CDR1 SGHNT and CDR2 YYREEE (reference sequence). The CDR3 totals 16 residues. The J segment lost 2 bases and the V segment lost 0 bases, leaving 4 bases of the junction unmatched. CDR3 loop: CASSLGGTGVQETQYF. CDR3 nucleotide sequence: TGTGCCAGCAGCTTGGGAGGGACAGGGGTACAAGAGACCCAGTACTTC. The complete variable domain, with remaining parts taken from reference TRBV5-4 and TRBJ2-5, reads ETGVTQSPTHLIKTRGQQVTLRCSSQSGHNTVSWYQQALGQGPQFIFQYYREEENGRGNFPPRFSGLQFPNYSSELNVNALELDDSALYLCASSLGGTGVQETQYFGPGTRLLVL.

This chain's CDR3 is CASKSGEIPSTDTQYF. CDR3 bases: TGTGCCAGCAAGTCGGGAGAAATTCCTAGCACAGATACGCAGTATTTT. The chain carries TRBV2 and TRBJ2-3, with D possibly matching TRBD2 (6 bases). The V and J ends lost 7 bases and 0 bases respectively, with 17 bases between them. Germline-derived CDR1 and CDR2 are SNHLY and FYNNEI. The CDR3 is 16 amino acids.

The CDR3 is CASSKLVRKLAKKPRSYEQYF. Written as DNA, the CDR3 is TGCGCCAGCTCCAAACTCGTGCGTAAGTTGGCCAAGAAACCACGCTCCTACGAGCAGTACTTC. The V gene is TRBV4-3, the J gene TRBJ2-7, with no clear D. Germline V CDR1 and CDR2: LGHNA, YSLEER. This CDR3 comprises 21 residues. V was shortened by 8 bases and J by 0 bases, with 35 bases between the two germline ends.

This chain joins TRBV4-3 and TRBJ2-1; 7 bases are a match to TRBD2. Looked up from germline, CDR1 is LGHNA and CDR2 is YSLEER. The CDR3 runs to 16 residues. V gave up 2 bases and J gave up 8 bases; unmatched junction bases: 12. The CDR3 sequence is CASSQTLAGAQYEQFF. CDR3 coding DNA: TGCGCCAGCAGCCAAACCCTGGCGGGAGCGCAATATGAGCAGTTCTTC.

The chain is built from TRBV28 and TRBJ2-1; 9 positions agree with TRBD1. From germline, CDR1 is MDHEN and CDR2 SYDVKM. The CDR3 covers 16 residues. After removal of 6 bases from V and 1 base from J, the junction contained 7 bases not matched to a gene. CDR3 sequence reads: CASSSPGTGSYNEQFF. The DNA of the CDR3 is TGTGCCAGCAGCAGCCCCGGGACAGGGTCCTACAATGAGCAGTTCTTC.

The rearrangement joins TRBV7-3 to TRBJ2-3, with a possible D match to TRBD2 (6 bases). CDR3 size: 15 residues. Trimming removed 5 bases from V and 0 bases from J, with 12 bases in between. CDR1 is SGHTA and CDR2 is FQGTGA in the germline V gene. CDR3 coding DNA: TGTGCCAGCAGCCACACTGGGGGGAGCACAGATACGCAGTATTTT. It codes for CASSHTGGSTDTQYF.

The J gene is TRBJ1-3, the V gene TRBV25-1, with D perhaps TRBD1 (6 bases). V shed 7 bases and J shed 0 bases, with 13 bases lying between them. Germline CDR1 is MGHDK and CDR2 is SYGVNS. The CDR3 has 15 amino acids. CDR3 in DNA: TGTGCCAGCACCGGGACACGCAACTCTGGAAACACCATATATTTT. Protein: CASTGTRNSGNTIYF.

This clone was seen just once. The chain has TRBV14 and TRBJ1-2; D may be TRBD1 (5 bases). V was trimmed by 1 base and J by 4 bases, leaving 19 bases between them. The CDR3 is 17 residues long. CDR1 is SGHDN and CDR2 is FVKESK in the germline V gene. The CDR3 region is CASSQVPPEQGVYGYTF. Here the CDR3 DNA reads TGTGCCAGCAGCCAAGTCCCACCAGAGCAGGGCGTCTATGGCTACACCTTC. The full variable domain, its missing parts supplied by reference TRBV14 and TRBJ1-2, is EAGVTQFPSHSVIEKGQTVTLRCDPISGHDNLYWYRRVMGKEIKFLLHFVKESKQDESGMPNNRFLAERTGGTYSTLKVQPAELEDSGVYFCASSQVPPEQGVYGYTFGSGTRLTVV.

For the CDR3, the DNA is TGTGCCAGCAGCTCCCCGGGTAGCGGGAGCTACGAGCAGTACTTC. Translated: CASSSPGSGSYEQYF. The V gene is TRBV7-9, the J gene TRBJ2-7, with 9 bases that match TRBD2. Trimming at V came to 4 bases and at J to 3 bases, leaving 7 bases not matched to a gene. This CDR3 contains 15 residues. The germline V gene encodes CDR1 SEHNR and CDR2 FQNEAQ (reference sequence).

J is TRBJ2-2 and V is TRBV9; D tentatively fits TRBD1 or TRBD2 (6 bases each). The germline gives CDR1 SGDLS, CDR2 YYNGEE. V lost 0 bases and J 3 bases, leaving 12 bases between the germline ends. The CDR3 consists of 16 residues. CDR3 sequence reads: CASSVVGGPDTGELFF. CDR3 coding DNA: TGTGCCAGCAGCGTAGTCGGGGGCCCGGACACCGGGGAGCTGTTTTTT. Filled out from reference TRBV9 and TRBJ2-2, the complete variable domain reads DSGVTQTPKHLITATGQRVTLRCSPRSGDLSVYWYQQSLDQGLQFLIQYYNGEERAKGNILERFSAQQFPDLHSELNLSSLELGDSALYFCASSVVGGPDTGELFFGEGSRLTVL.

A single count supports this clone. This chain uses TRBV30 with TRBJ1-4; D not resolved. The V gene lost 7 bases and the J gene lost 8 bases, with 17 bases spanning the gap. CDR3 length: 13 residues. The germline CDR1 and CDR2 sequences are GTSNPN and SVGIG (reference sequence). The CDR3 sequence is CASRPDRGEKLFF. In nucleotides, the CDR3 is TGTGCCTCCCGGCCAGATAGAGGGGAAAAACTGTTTTTT.